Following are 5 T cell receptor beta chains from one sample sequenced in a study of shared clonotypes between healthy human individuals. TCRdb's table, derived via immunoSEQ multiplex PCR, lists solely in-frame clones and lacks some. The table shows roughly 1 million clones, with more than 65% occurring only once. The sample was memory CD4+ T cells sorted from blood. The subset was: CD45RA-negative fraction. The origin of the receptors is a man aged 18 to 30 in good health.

DNA of the CDR3: TGTGCCTGGAGTGTCCGGAGCTCCTACAATGAGCAGTTCTTC. It yields the protein CAWSVRSSYNEQFF. The rearrangement joins TRBV30 to TRBJ2-1; D gene uncertain. V lost 0 bases, J lost 0 bases, and 6 bases lay in between. The CDR3 is made up of 14 amino acids. Looked up from germline, CDR1 is GTSNPN and CDR2 is SVGIG (reference sequence).

As DNA, the CDR3 is TGTGCCAGCATAATTGGACTAGCGGGGGGGAATGAGCAGTTCTTC. Translating it yields CASIIGLAGGNEQFF. The genes are TRBV2 and TRBJ2-1; TRBD2 matches at 15 bases. The CDR3 totals 15 residues. In germline, CDR1 is SNHLY, CDR2 FYNNEI. V lost 7 bases to trimming and J lost 7 bases; unmatched junction nucleotides: 5.

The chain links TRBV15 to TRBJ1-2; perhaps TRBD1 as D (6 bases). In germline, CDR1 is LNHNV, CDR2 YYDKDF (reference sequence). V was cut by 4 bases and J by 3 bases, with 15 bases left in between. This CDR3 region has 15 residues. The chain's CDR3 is CATSTRNREDYGYTF. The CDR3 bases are TGTGCCACCAGCACAAGAAACAGGGAAGACTATGGCTACACCTTC. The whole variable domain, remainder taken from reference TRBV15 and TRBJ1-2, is DAMVIQNPRYQVTQFGKPVTLSCSQTLNHNVMYWYQQKSSQAPKLLFHYYDKDFNNEADTPDNFQSRRPNTSFCFLDIRSPGLGDTAMYLCATSTRNREDYGYTFGSGTRLTVV.

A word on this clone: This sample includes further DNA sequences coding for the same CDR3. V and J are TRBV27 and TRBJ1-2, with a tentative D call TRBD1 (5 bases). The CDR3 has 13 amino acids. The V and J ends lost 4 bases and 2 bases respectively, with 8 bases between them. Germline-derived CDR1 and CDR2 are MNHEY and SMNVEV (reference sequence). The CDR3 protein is CASSWGPNYGYTF. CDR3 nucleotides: TGTGCCAGCAGTTGGGGCCCGAACTATGGCTACACCTTC.

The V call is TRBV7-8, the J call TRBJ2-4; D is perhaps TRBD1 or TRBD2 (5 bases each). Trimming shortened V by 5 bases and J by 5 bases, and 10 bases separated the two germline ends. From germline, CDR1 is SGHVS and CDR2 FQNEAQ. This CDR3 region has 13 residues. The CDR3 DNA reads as TGTGCCAGCAGCGTCCGGGACCAAAACATTCAGTACTTC. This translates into CASSVRDQNIQYF.